This is a list of T cell receptor beta chains from one sample in a study of cytomegalovirus exposure and HLA in healthy donors. Produced via immunoSEQ multiplex PCR; TCRdb's table is partial and in-frame only. Here the sample spans roughly 180,000 clones, 75% being singletons. The sample was PBMCs. The receptor source for this set is a woman between 40 and 55 years old in good health and CMV-seropositive. CDR3s include the opening cysteine and the closing phenylalanine or tryptophan. Fields, in order: clone size, D gene, J gene, V gene, CDR3 DNA, CDR3 protein. A D gene is named only where the DNA matches it firmly. Size tells how often a clone was seen (once, few, many) or the class of an expanded clone, and some rows leave it out.

size: NA
D: NA
J: TRBJ2-7
V: TRBV30
DNA: TGTGCCTGGAGTCGGACATTGTACGAGCAGTACTTC
CDR3: CAWSRTLYEQYF

size: NA
D: TRBD2
J: TRBJ2-2
V: TRBV7-9
DNA: TGTGCCAGCAGCCCCGGACTAGCGGTTAACACCGGGGAGCTGTTTTTT
CDR3: CASSPGLAVNTGELFF

size: NA
D: TRBD2
J: TRBJ2-7
V: TRBV29-1
DNA: TGCAGCGCCCAGTTGGCGGGAGGACTCACCTACGAGCAGTACTTC
CDR3: CSAQLAGGLTYEQYF

size: NA
D: NA
J: TRBJ1-5
V: TRBV7-2
DNA: TGTGCCAGCAGCTTACGCCCCCAGATCAATCAGCCCCAGCATTTT
CDR3: CASSLRPQINQPQHF

size: NA
D: NA
J: TRBJ2-2
V: TRBV19
DNA: TGTGCCAGTAGTCCCCGTAGGCTAGCGTCAAGTATTGATGGGGAGCTGTTTTTT
CDR3: CASSPRRLASSIDGELFF

size: NA
D: TRBD2
J: TRBJ2-7
V: TRBV28
DNA: TGTGCCAGCCACGTGGGAGCGGGAGGTTACGAGCAGTACTTC
CDR3: CASHVGAGGYEQYF

size: NA
D: TRBD1
J: TRBJ2-7
V: TRBV19
DNA: TGTGCCAGTACCGGGACAGGGTTCTACGAGCAGTACTTC
CDR3: CASTGTGFYEQYF

size: NA
D: NA
J: TRBJ2-5
V: TRBV5-1
DNA: TGCGCCAGCAGCTCCGGACAAGGGACACACGAGACCCAGTACTTC
CDR3: CASSSGQGTHETQYF

size: NA
D: TRBD1
J: TRBJ1-5
V: TRBV28
DNA: TGTGCCAGCAGTTTATTTACAGGGGGGATTCAGCCCCAGCATTTT
CDR3: CASSLFTGGIQPQHF

size: NA
D: TRBD1
J: TRBJ1-5
V: TRBV5-5
DNA: TGTGCCAGCAGCACTCGACAGGGGGCCGGTCAGCCCCAGCATTTT
CDR3: CASSTRQGAGQPQHF

size: few
D: NA
J: TRBJ2-3
V: TRBV7-9
DNA: TGTGCCAGCAGCGGGAGACTCCGCACAGATACGCAGTATTTT
CDR3: CASSGRLRTDTQYF

size: few
D: NA
J: TRBJ1-1
V: TRBV19
DNA: TGTGCCAGTAGCCCCGTAGGGAGCGGCACTGAAGCTTTCTTT
CDR3: CASSPVGSGTEAFF

size: NA
D: NA
J: TRBJ2-2
V: TRBV5-1
DNA: TGCGCCAGCAGCAAGACAGACCTAGGCACCGGGGAGCTGTTTTTT
CDR3: CASSKTDLGTGELFF

size: NA
D: NA
J: TRBJ1-2
V: TRBV7-9
DNA: TGTGCCACATCCCCGGGGGTTGGGTACACCTTC
CDR3: CATSPGVGYTF

size: NA
D: TRBD2
J: TRBJ2-3
V: TRBV11-2
DNA: TGTGCCAGCAGCTCCCCAGCCCTAGCGGGATTATCTAGCACAGATACGCAGTATTTT
CDR3: CASSSPALAGLSSTDTQYF

size: NA
D: NA
J: TRBJ2-1
V: TRBV6-6
DNA: TGTGCCAGCAGTTACGGGGACACCTCCTACAATGAGCAGTTCTTC
CDR3: CASSYGDTSYNEQFF

size: NA
D: NA
J: TRBJ1-1
V: TRBV14
DNA: TGTGCCAGCAGCCCGGCTTACAGTGAAGCTTTCTTT
CDR3: CASSPAYSEAFF

size: NA
D: TRBD2
J: TRBJ2-7
V: TRBV19
DNA: TGTGCCAGTAGTATAGCGGGAGGTTCCTACGAGCAGTACTTC
CDR3: CASSIAGGSYEQYF

size: NA
D: TRBD1
J: TRBJ2-5
V: TRBV7-7
DNA: TGTGCTAGCAGCCGGGACAGGGGAGAGACCCAGTACTTC
CDR3: CASSRDRGETQYF

size: NA
D: TRBD1
J: TRBJ1-3
V: TRBV4-1
DNA: TGCGCCAGCAGCCATGGTGCCGGGACAGGGACTGGAAACACCATATATTTT
CDR3: CASSHGAGTGTGNTIYF

size: few
D: TRBD1
J: TRBJ1-3
V: TRBV2
DNA: TGTGCCAGCAGCCCCTTGGGACAGTTCTCTGGAAACACCATATATTTT
CDR3: CASSPLGQFSGNTIYF

size: NA
D: NA
J: TRBJ2-2
V: TRBV4-2
DNA: TGTGCCAGCAGCCAAGTCCCGGGGGGCGGGACGAACACCGGGGAGCTGTTTTTT
CDR3: CASSQVPGGGTNTGELFF

size: NA
D: NA
J: TRBJ1-2
V: TRBV20-1
DNA: TGCAGTGCTAGAATCGGGTATGGCTACACCTTC
CDR3: CSARIGYGYTF

size: few
D: NA
J: TRBJ2-7
V: TRBV5-1
DNA: TGCGCCAGCAGCTTATCAGGCTACGAGCAGTACTTC
CDR3: CASSLSGYEQYF

size: NA
D: TRBD1
J: TRBJ1-1
V: TRBV10-1
DNA: TGCGCCAGCAGTGAGAAGAGAACCCGGGACAGGGGAATAGTAGCTTTCTTT
CDR3: CASSEKRTRDRGIVAFF

size: NA
D: TRBD2
J: TRBJ2-7
V: TRBV5-6
DNA: TGTGCCAGCAGCCGCGGGACTAGCGGAGCCTACGAGCAGTACTTC
CDR3: CASSRGTSGAYEQYF

size: NA
D: TRBD1
J: TRBJ2-4
V: TRBV28
DNA: TGTGCCAGCGGCCAGGACAGGGTGGGTTACTTC
CDR3: CASGQDRVGYF

size: NA
D: NA
J: TRBJ1-4
V: TRBV18
DNA: TGTGCCAGCACACGGCGCCAGGGGTACGGTGAAAAACTGTTTTTT
CDR3: CASTRRQGYGEKLFF

size: NA
D: NA
J: TRBJ2-7
V: TRBV7-2
DNA: TGTGCCAGCAGCTTTACCGGAGGTTACGAGCAGTACTTC
CDR3: CASSFTGGYEQYF

size: NA
D: NA
J: TRBJ2-6
V: TRBV7-6
DNA: TGTGCCAGCAGCTTAAGGTCGGCGGGCTCTGGGGCCAACGTCCTGACTTTC
CDR3: CASSLRSAGSGANVLTF